Following are 7 T cell receptor beta chains from one sample sequenced in a study of shared clonotypes between healthy human individuals (dated by TCRdb to between 2020 and 2021). Library creation used the immunoSEQ multiplex PCR assay. What TCRdb holds here is the immuneACCESS table cut down to in-frame rearrangements. Part of the clones is not present; checked against another copy, under half of the missing clones reflect an unresolved V gene, and the others are unexplained. Present in this sample are over a million clones, 60% to 80% of which were seen just once. The ten largest clones add up to over 1.3% of the sample. Sequencing was done on a sample of memory CD4+ T cells sorted from blood. The cell subset or site label, read with the paper, signifies: CD45RA-negative fraction. The receptors here all came from a man between 18 and 35 years old in good health.

The chain uses TRBV5-1 and TRBJ2-5; D not certain. The CDR3 covers 15 residues. Trimming left V 0 bases short and J 1 base short, with 10 bases between. Germline V CDR1 and CDR2: SGHRS, YFSETQ. CDR3 sequence: CASSLVLGVQETQYF. For the CDR3, the DNA is TGCGCCAGCAGCTTGGTTCTTGGGGTCCAAGAGACCCAGTACTTC.

CDR3 nucleotides: TGTGCCAGCAGCGCAGCGGGAGGGCTCTACGAGCAGTACTTC. It is translated as CASSAAGGLYEQYF. The gene calls are TRBV7-2 and TRBJ2-7; 10 bases align to TRBD2. With 5 bases clipped from V and 3 bases from J, the junction kept 4 bases outside the gene matches. The germline V gene has CDR1 SGHTA and CDR2 FQGNSA. The CDR3 is made up of 14 amino acids.

This clone was picked up a small number of times. The chain employs TRBV5-1 and TRBJ2-3; 8 nucleotides match TRBD2. V shed 4 bases and J 5 bases; nucleotides not matched to a gene: 12. This CDR3 region has 16 residues. CDR1 SGHRS and CDR2 YFSETQ come from the germline V gene. The CDR3 loop reads CASSLQGLDWGDTQYF. CDR3 nucleotides: TGCGCCAGCAGCCTACAGGGACTAGATTGGGGAGATACGCAGTATTTT.

This clone was detected only a few times. This sequence joins TRBV5-6 and TRBJ1-5; D unclear. Trimming shortened V by 4 bases and J by 0 bases, and 5 bases separated the two germline ends. The germline V gene encodes CDR1 SGHDT and CDR2 YYEEEE. The CDR3 has 13 amino acids. This CDR3 reads CASSQASNQPQHF. In DNA form, the CDR3 reads TGTGCCAGCAGCCAGGCTAGCAATCAGCCCCAGCATTTT.

The genes are TRBV6-1 and TRBJ1-2, with D perhaps matching TRBD1 (5 bases). CDR1 and CDR2 from the germline V gene are MNHNS and SASEGT. The V gene lost 8 bases and the J gene lost 8 bases, with 9 bases spanning the gap. CDR3 length: 10 amino acids. The CDR3, as DNA: TGTGCCAGCTTCTGGGACGGCTACACCTTC. Translation: CASFWDGYTF.

CDR3 coding DNA: TGTGCCAGCAGTTCATCCTGGACCGCGAACACCGGGGAGCTGTTTTTT. It codes for CASSSSWTANTGELFF. This chain links TRBV28 with TRBJ2-2; D is unresolved. V gave up 4 bases and J gave up 0 bases, with 12 bases separating them. Germline V gene sequence: CDR1 MDHEN, CDR2 SYDVKM. This CDR3 has 16 residues.

Concerning this clone itself: This specimen includes other DNA sequences encoding the same CDR3. The rearrangement uses TRBV25-1 and TRBJ2-3; no clear D gene. The CDR3 sequence is 12 residues long. Germline loops: CDR1 MGHDK, CDR2 SYGVNS. The germline V and J ends were trimmed by 3 bases and 5 bases, with 6 bases remaining between them. The CDR3 protein is CASSERRDTQYF. The CDR3, as DNA: TGTGCCAGCAGTGAGCGCCGAGATACGCAGTATTTT.